Presented here are 29 T cell receptor beta chains from one specimen sequenced in a study of T cell responses to AZD1222 COVID-19 vaccine. The data were produced by immunoSEQ multiplex PCR, yet TCRdb's version contains in-frame clones alone and is incomplete. This table holds 93,000 or so clones, over 70% found once. The sequencing used peripheral blood, collected on day 0 of AZD1222 vaccination. Receptor source: an adult in good health.

This clone appeared a single time. J is TRBJ1-1 and V is TRBV14; 9 bases agree with TRBD1. V dropped 4 bases and J dropped 9; count of bases not matched to a gene: 9. Germline CDR1 is SGHDN and CDR2 is FVKESK. The CDR3 is 14 residues long. The CDR3 region is CASSPNPDRGKAFF. CDR3 bases: TGTGCCAGCAGCCCCAATCCGGACAGGGGAAAAGCTTTCTTT.

The chain recombines TRBV28 with TRBJ1-5; D unresolved. The germline CDR1 and CDR2 sequences are MDHEN and SYDVKM. The CDR3 is 12 residues long. Trimming cost V 7 bases and J 7 bases, with 11 bases left between them. DNA for the CDR3: TGTGCCAGCAATGCCCAGGACCAGCCCCAGCATTTT. Amino acid sequence: CASNAQDQPQHF.

The chain couples TRBV27 to TRBJ1-1, with a possible D match to TRBD1 (5 bases). The CDR3 is 15 residues long. Germline loops: CDR1 MNHEY, CDR2 SMNVEV (reference sequence). Trimming removed 4 bases from V and 3 bases from J, with 15 bases in between. The CDR3 reads CASSYTQGVDTEAFF. The CDR3 bases are TGTGCCAGCAGTTATACCCAGGGAGTAGACACTGAAGCTTTCTTT.

The V and J genes are TRBV28 and TRBJ1-2, with a possible D match to TRBD1 (5 bases). Germline V gives CDR1 MDHEN, CDR2 SYDVKM. This CDR3 has 14 residues. Trimming took 3 bases from V and 2 from J, leaving 10 bases between them. In nucleotides, the CDR3 is TGTGCCAGCAGTTTTGCGAACAGGAACTATGGCTACACCTTC. This encodes CASSFANRNYGYTF.

The V call is TRBV7-2, the J call TRBJ1-1; weak D call: TRBD1 (5 bases). CDR3 length: 14 residues. The ends were cut back, 4 bases at V and 1 base at J, with 10 bases in the middle. Germline CDR1 reads SGHTA; CDR2 reads FQGNSA. CDR3 region: CASSSGPSNTEAFF. The CDR3 DNA is TGTGCCAGCAGCTCGGGACCGTCGAACACTGAAGCTTTCTTT.

This rearrangement joins TRBV7-9 to TRBJ2-7, with a possible D match to TRBD1 (5 bases). Germline lookup yields CDR1 SEHNR and CDR2 FQNEAQ (reference sequence). The V and J ends lost 1 base and 4 bases respectively, with 20 bases between them. The CDR3 has 17 residues. The CDR3 is CASSLERQTVLFYEQYF. CDR3 sequence (DNA): TGTGCCAGCAGCTTAGAAAGACAGACCGTCCTTTTTTACGAGCAGTACTTC.

The chain is built from TRBV2 and TRBJ1-1; the D gene is possibly TRBD1 (6 bases). Germline CDR1 is SNHLY and CDR2 is FYNNEI. V was pared by 8 bases and J by 4 bases, with 11 bases between. This CDR3 region has 12 residues. The CDR3 DNA reads as TGTGCCAGCGATACAGGGTTCACTGAAGCTTTCTTT. This codes for CASDTGFTEAFF.

The chain recombines TRBV5-6 with TRBJ1-1; D not certain. CDR3 size: 15 residues. V was trimmed by 1 base and J by 5 bases, leaving 15 bases between them. Germline V CDR1 and CDR2: SGHDT, YYEEEE. CDR3 sequence (DNA): TGTGCCAGCAGCTTGCCTATCTTGACGGGGACTGAAGCTTTCTTT. Amino acid sequence: CASSLPILTGTEAFF.

This chain uses TRBV24-1 with TRBJ2-1; no definite D call. Trimming pared 0 bases from V and 6 bases from J, leaving 11 bases between. Germline CDR1 is KGHDR and CDR2 is SFDVKD. The CDR3 spans 15 residues. CDR3 sequence reads: CATSDLNAGSNEQFF. In DNA form, the CDR3 reads TGTGCCACCAGTGATTTGAATGCCGGTTCCAATGAGCAGTTCTTC.

This clone was seen more than once but under ten times. The chain joins TRBV5-1 to TRBJ2-2, with a possible D match to TRBD1 (6 bases). Germline loops: CDR1 SGHRS, CDR2 YFSETQ. CDR3 size: 13 residues. In DNA form, the CDR3 reads TGCGCGGCTTGGGGGCGGAACACCGGGGAGCTGTTTTTT. It yields the protein CAAWGRNTGELFF.

V and J are TRBV5-1 and TRBJ2-2; 7 bases agree with TRBD1. J lost 4 bases, V lost 5 bases, and 5 bases had no gene match. Per germline, CDR1 SGHRS and CDR2 YFSETQ. The CDR3 contains 14 residues. The CDR3 DNA follows: TGCGCCAGCAGTACAGGGGTGGGCACCGGGGAGCTGTTTTTT. Protein: CASSTGVGTGELFF.

This clone was detected only a few times. The chain links TRBV4-3 to TRBJ2-1, with D unclear. CDR1 and CDR2 (germline): LGHNA, YSLEER. The CDR3 spans 14 residues. Deletions cut 0 bases from V and 9 bases from J, with 12 bases between. CDR3 nucleotides: TGCGCCAGCAGCCAAGATCCCAACGGGCTTGAGCAGTTCTTC. Residues: CASSQDPNGLEQFF.

The chain links TRBV30 to TRBJ1-3; weak D call: TRBD1 (6 bases). Germline lookup yields CDR1 GTSNPN and CDR2 SVGIG (reference sequence). V was cut by 6 bases and J by 4 bases, with 16 bases left in between. The CDR3 sequence is 14 residues long. As DNA, the CDR3 is TGTGCCTGTTCTCTGGACAGAAAGGGAAACACCATATATTTT. Amino acids: CACSLDRKGNTIYF.

This clone was seen a few times. The chain carries TRBV7-6 and TRBJ1-1; the match to TRBD1 covers 8 bases. This CDR3 spans 14 amino acids. V shed 5 bases and J 3 bases; nucleotides not matched to a gene: 5. Germline V gene sequence: CDR1 SGHVS, CDR2 FNYEAQ. The CDR3 region is CASSPGTGDTEAFF. The CDR3 bases are TGTGCCAGCAGCCCTGGGACAGGCGACACTGAAGCTTTCTTT.

The chain uses TRBV21-1 and TRBJ1-5; no DNA check was done on the table's D call, TRBD1. TRBV21-1 is classified as a pseudogene. The CDR3 covers 12 residues. CDR3 sequence (DNA): TGTGCCAGCAGAGGGGGCAATCAGCCCCAGCATTTT. Its translation is CASRGGNQPQHF.

J is TRBJ1-6 and V is TRBV10-3; a weak D match, TRBD1 (6 bases). CDR3 length: 14 amino acids. The germline V gene encodes CDR1 ENHRY and CDR2 SYGVKD. Trimming took off 0 bases at V and 11 bases at J, with 11 bases between the two ends. The CDR3 region is CAISESITGTPLHF. The CDR3 nucleotides read TGTGCCATCAGTGAGTCGATAACAGGGACACCCCTCCACTTT.

The rearrangement joins TRBV7-3 to TRBJ1-1, with 8 bases matching TRBD1. CDR1 and CDR2 from the germline V gene are SGHTA and FQGTGA. Trimming cost V 5 bases and J 2 bases; bases outside gene matches: 13. The CDR3 loop spans 17 amino acids. The CDR3 protein is CASSPSATGAFNTEAFF. The CDR3 DNA reads as TGTGCCAGCAGCCCCTCCGCGACAGGGGCTTTTAACACTGAAGCTTTCTTT.

This clone was recorded once. The chain couples TRBV14 to TRBJ2-5; possibly TRBD2 for D (7 bases). Trimming removed 0 bases from V and 0 bases from J, with 14 bases in between. Germline CDR1 is SGHDN and CDR2 is FVKESK. The CDR3 consists of 17 residues. This CDR3 reads CASSQDGGAKYQETQYF. CDR3 in DNA: TGTGCCAGCAGCCAAGATGGGGGGGCCAAGTACCAAGAGACCCAGTACTTC. Full variable domain (missing parts from reference TRBV14 and TRBJ2-5): EAGVTQFPSHSVIEKGQTVTLRCDPISGHDNLYWYRRVMGKEIKFLLHFVKESKQDESGMPNNRFLAERTGGTYSTLKVQPAELEDSGVYFCASSQDGGAKYQETQYFGPGTRLLVL.

V is TRBV30 and J is TRBJ2-3; unclear D gene. Trimming left V 3 bases short and J 4 bases short, with 11 bases between. The CDR3 is made up of 13 amino acids. Germline V gene data show CDR1 as GTSNPN and CDR2 as SVGIG (reference sequence). CDR3 region: CAWRLGMPDTQYF. CDR3 in DNA: TGTGCCTGGAGGTTAGGGATGCCAGATACGCAGTATTTT.

The rearrangement joins TRBV7-9 to TRBJ2-7; D might be TRBD1 (6 bases). Germline V gene lookup returns CDR1 SEHNR and CDR2 FQNEAQ (reference sequence). The CDR3 loop spans 15 amino acids. V lost 4 bases to trimming and J lost 4 bases, with 17 bases between them. The CDR3 is CASSSSDRIDYEQYF. The CDR3 nucleotides are TGTGCCAGCAGCTCCTCCGACAGGATAGATTACGAGCAGTACTTC.

The V gene is TRBV7-9, the J gene TRBJ2-3; TRBD2 matches at 13 bases. V shed 4 bases and J 3 bases; nucleotides not matched to a gene: 4. The CDR3 consists of 16 residues. The germline gives CDR1 SEHNR, CDR2 FQNEAQ (reference sequence). CDR3 in DNA: TGTGCCAGCAGCTCGGGACTAGCGGGGCAAACAGATACGCAGTATTTT. Translating it yields CASSSGLAGQTDTQYF.

This clone was seen just once. V gene TRBV10-3 combines with J gene TRBJ2-7; D perhaps matches TRBD2 (5 bases). The V end lost 0 bases, the J end lost 9 bases, and 15 bases lay between the germline ends. The CDR3 spans 14 residues. Germline CDR1 ENHRY, CDR2 SYGVKD. CDR3 coding DNA: TGTGCCATCAGTGAGTCGACTCGAGGGTTAGGGCAGTACTTC. Protein: CAISESTRGLGQYF.

This chain connects TRBV4-3 to TRBJ2-3; D unresolved. V was shortened by 1 base and J by 0 bases, with 8 bases between the two germline ends. CDR1 is LGHNA, CDR2 YSLEER, per germline. The CDR3 is 15 amino acids. The CDR3 nucleotides read TGCGCCAGCAGCCAAGTGGCACCGAGCACAGATACGCAGTATTTT. Translation: CASSQVAPSTDTQYF.

The chain uses TRBV12-3 or TRBV12-4 and TRBJ1-2; perhaps TRBD1 as D (5 bases). V lost 4 bases, J lost 8 bases, and 14 bases lay in between. The CDR3 spans 13 residues. In DNA, the CDR3 is TGTGCCAGCAGTTGGGACCGAACCGGGGGCTACACCTTC. Amino acids: CASSWDRTGGYTF.

The rearrangement links TRBV10-3 to TRBJ2-5; D is possibly TRBD1 (5 bases). CDR1 is ENHRY and CDR2 is SYGVKD in the germline V gene. The CDR3 is made up of 15 amino acids. Deletions cut 2 bases from V and 2 bases from J, with 12 bases between. The CDR3 sequence: CAISEPQAGQETQYF. The CDR3 DNA reads TGTGCCATCAGTGAGCCCCAGGCAGGGCAAGAGACCCAGTACTTC.

The gene calls are TRBV9 and TRBJ1-5; perhaps TRBD1 as D (5 bases). Looked up from germline, CDR1 is SGDLS and CDR2 is YYNGEE. Trimming removed 2 bases from V and 7 bases from J, with 16 bases in between. The CDR3 contains 15 residues. The chain's CDR3 is CASSVAGGFSQPQHF. The CDR3 DNA follows: TGTGCCAGCAGCGTCGCGGGGGGTTTCAGCCAGCCCCAGCATTTT.

The V call is TRBV27, the J call TRBJ2-3; D not certain. CDR3 size: 13 residues. V was shortened by 7 bases and J by 1 base, with 9 bases between the two germline ends. Germline-derived CDR1 and CDR2 are MNHEY and SMNVEV (reference sequence). Written as DNA, the CDR3 is TGTGCCAGCACCCATTACGGCACAGATACGCAGTATTTT. Translating gives CASTHYGTDTQYF.

This clone was observed a single time. The chain carries TRBV2 and TRBJ2-7; 7 bases map to TRBD1. Trimming cost V 5 bases and J 4 bases; bases outside gene matches: 5. Germline CDR1 reads SNHLY; CDR2 reads FYNNEI. The CDR3 has 13 residues. Here the CDR3 reads CASSLTGVYEQYF. The CDR3 DNA reads TGTGCCAGCAGTTTAACAGGGGTATACGAGCAGTACTTC.

The genes are TRBV5-1 and TRBJ2-2; D call uncertain. CDR1 and CDR2 (germline): SGHRS, YFSETQ. This CDR3 comprises 17 residues. Trimming took off 2 bases at V and 6 bases at J, with 20 bases between the two ends. CDR3 nucleotide sequence: TGCGCCAGCAGCTTACGCTCACCCCGTGGCAGCCCCGGGGAGCTGTTTTTT. The encoded protein is CASSLRSPRGSPGELFF.